This TCR beta chain stems from a study of sequential checkpoint blockade in melanoma. For the study at large: Each arm's sequence ended with maintenance nivolumab.

The repertoire was sequenced with immunoSEQ multiplex PCR; TCRdb's copy has only in-frame clones and lacks some. The table records approximately 23,000 clones, 75% to 90% of them present only once. Documented treatment: randomized to nivolumab then ipilimumab (arm A) or the reverse (arm B). Sorted cells were live CD3+CD8+, lacking CD19 and CD56, from PBMCs. The CDR3 loop spans 14 amino acids. The V end was cut by 4 bases, the J end by 2 bases, with 12 bases between. Germline V gene sequence: CDR1 SGHRS, CDR2 YFSETQ. The receptor was isolated from a human donor with melanoma. The rearrangement joins TRBV5-1 to TRBJ1-1; D unresolved. Sequenced here: CD8+ T cells sorted from blood (inferred from file names), sampled from a patient given nivolumab and ipilimumab in sequence. The CDR3 DNA reads as TGCGCCAGCAGCGGTCAGAGGACTAACACTGAAGCTTTCTTT. This translates into CASSGQRTNTEAFF.